This passage covers 26 T cell receptor beta chains from one sample sequenced in a study of circulating and synovial CD4+ cells in juvenile arthritis. Using immunoSEQ multiplex PCR, the repertoire was profiled, and TCRdb retains in-frame clones only, with some absent. The data show roughly 32,000 clones, nearly 95% seen once. The sequencing input was CD4+ T cells from blood. The origin of the receptors is a human donor with juvenile idiopathic arthritis.

The chain carries TRBV7-3 and TRBJ2-3; 8 positions agree with TRBD2. CDR1 and CDR2 (germline): SGHTA, FQGTGA. V was pared by 3 bases and J by 3 bases, with 5 bases of the junction left unmatched. The CDR3 runs 15 residues. The CDR3 sequence: CASSLTGGPTDTQYF. Written as DNA, the CDR3 is TGTGCCAGCAGCTTGACGGGGGGGCCAACAGATACGCAGTATTTT.

The V and J genes are TRBV5-4 and TRBJ1-1, with TRBD1 matching 8 bases. The J segment lost 4 bases and the V segment lost 4 bases, leaving 9 bases of the junction unmatched. Germline loops: CDR1 SGHNT, CDR2 YYREEE (reference sequence). CDR3 length: 15 residues. CDR3 amino acids: CASSPMTGDSTEAFF. The CDR3 DNA reads as TGTGCCAGCAGCCCTATGACAGGGGACAGCACTGAAGCTTTCTTT.

The chain uses TRBV7-2 and TRBJ2-7, with 8 nucleotides matching TRBD2. The CDR3 consists of 15 residues. The V and J ends lost 2 bases and 7 bases, in that order; junction bases with no gene match: 10. The germline CDR1 and CDR2 sequences are SGHTA and FQGNSA. As DNA, the CDR3 is TGTGCCAGCAGCTTAACGGGACTAGGACTTCGAGAGCAGTACTTC. Translating it yields CASSLTGLGLREQYF.

The chain links TRBV28 to TRBJ2-7, with 9 bases identical to TRBD1. Looked up from germline, CDR1 is MDHEN and CDR2 is SYDVKM. Trimming at V came to 7 bases and at J to 4 bases, leaving 11 bases not matched to a gene. This CDR3 spans 15 amino acids. Here the CDR3 DNA reads TGTGCCAGCACCTGGGGACAGGGTGGTCGGTACGAGCAGTACTTC. This encodes CASTWGQGGRYEQYF. The full variable domain, completed using reference TRBV28 and TRBJ2-7, is DVKVTQSSRYLVKRTGEKVFLECVQDMDHENMFWYRQDPGLGLRLIYFSYDVKMKEKGDIPEGYSVSREKKERFSLILESASTNQTSMYLCASTWGQGGRYEQYFGPGTRLTVT.

V usage is TRBV4-2 and J usage is TRBJ2-5; TRBD1 matches 7 bases. J was trimmed by 5 bases and V by 0 bases; bases with no gene match: 6. CDR1 LGHNA and CDR2 YNFKEQ come from the germline V gene. The CDR3 has 15 residues. For the CDR3, the DNA is TGTGCCAGCAGCCAAGAAGACAGGGAGTATGAGACCCAGTACTTC. This translates into CASSQEDREYETQYF.

The gene calls are TRBV5-1 and TRBJ2-5; possibly TRBD1 for D (6 bases). V was trimmed by 3 bases and J by 1 base, leaving 10 bases between them. The CDR3 contains 14 residues. In germline, CDR1 is SGHRS, CDR2 YFSETQ. In nucleotides, the CDR3 is TGCGCCAGCAGCTATAAGGACAGCCAAGAGACCCAGTACTTC. The encoded protein is CASSYKDSQETQYF.

The V and J genes are TRBV27 and TRBJ2-3; 11 nucleotides match TRBD2. Germline CDR1 and CDR2: MNHEY and SMNVEV (reference sequence). There are 13 residues in the CDR3. V shed 10 bases and J 8 bases; nucleotides not matched to a gene: 8. For the CDR3, the DNA is TGTGCCACTGGGACTAGCGGTGGTGTTACGCAGTATTTT. This codes for CATGTSGGVTQYF.

The genes are TRBV14 and TRBJ1-4; 8 bases map to TRBD1. Trimming cost V 0 bases and J 7 bases; bases outside gene matches: 4. The CDR3 contains 15 residues. Germline V gene lookup returns CDR1 SGHDN and CDR2 FVKESK. The CDR3 bases are TGTGCCAGCAGCCAAGACGGGACAGGTGGTGAAAAACTGTTTTTT. Translated: CASSQDGTGGEKLFF. Supplemented by reference TRBV14 and TRBJ1-4, the full variable domain reads EAGVTQFPSHSVIEKGQTVTLRCDPISGHDNLYWYRRVMGKEIKFLLHFVKESKQDESGMPNNRFLAERTGGTYSTLKVQPAELEDSGVYFCASSQDGTGGEKLFFGSGTQLSVL.

The genes are TRBV4-1 and TRBJ2-1; the D gene is possibly TRBD1 (6 bases). The CDR3 runs to 16 residues. The V and J ends lost 5 bases and 5 bases respectively, with 19 bases between them. CDR1 is MGHRA, CDR2 YSYEKL, per germline. CDR3 coding DNA: TGCGCCAGCAGCGGGCTGGGACACGGCTTGGACAATGAGCAGTTCTTC. Its translation: CASSGLGHGLDNEQFF.

The chain uses TRBV2 and TRBJ2-3; TRBD2 is a possible D gene (6 bases). CDR1 is SNHLY and CDR2 is FYNNEI in the germline V gene. The CDR3 covers 15 residues. The V gene lost 6 bases and the J gene lost 2 bases, with 15 bases spanning the gap. CDR3 bases: TGTGCCAGCAGAGCGGGTGGACGAATCACAGATACGCAGTATTTT. It is translated as CASRAGGRITDTQYF.

In the case of this clone: Germline is not matched at one junction end, which may reflect a read error. This CDR3 is also generated by other DNA sequences in the sample. V is TRBV9 and J is TRBJ1-6; D not resolved. Per germline, CDR1 SGDLS and CDR2 YYNGEE. The CDR3 consists of 18 residues. The CDR3 DNA reads TGTGCCAGCAGCTCAGACTCGCTTGCCGGTTCCTATAATTCCCCCCTCCACTTT. It specifies CASSSDSLAGSYNSPLHF.

The J gene is TRBJ2-5, the V gene TRBV19, with 11 bases identical to TRBD2. The CDR3 has 14 residues. The germline gives CDR1 LNHDA, CDR2 SQIVND (reference sequence). V lost 4 bases, J lost 3 bases, and 1 base stayed unmatched. The DNA of the CDR3 is TGTGCCAGTAGTAGACTAGCGGGGAAAGAGACCCAGTACTTC. The encoded protein is CASSRLAGKETQYF.

This chain connects TRBV5-4 to TRBJ2-3, with TRBD2 matching 12 bases. The trim removed 3 bases at V and 1 base at J, leaving 3 bases unmatched. CDR1 is SGHNT, CDR2 YYREEE, per germline (reference sequence). There are 16 residues in the CDR3. For the CDR3, the DNA is TGTGCCAGCAGCTCCCGGACTAGCGGGGGCACAGATACGCAGTATTTT. Amino acid sequence: CASSSRTSGGTDTQYF.

The J gene is TRBJ2-2, the V gene TRBV6-6; the D gene is possibly TRBD1 (5 bases). The CDR3 is 15 amino acids. V lost 7 bases and J 4 bases, leaving 16 bases between the germline ends. Germline loops: CDR1 MNHNY, CDR2 SVGAGI (reference sequence). The CDR3 DNA reads TGTGCCAGCACCCCTAGGGGTCAGGGCACCGGGGAGCTGTTTTTT. This sequence encodes CASTPRGQGTGELFF.

The chain carries TRBV6-5 and TRBJ2-5, with D unresolved. TRBJ2-7 matches the DNA end more closely, so the J call is doubtful. CDR3 size: 15 residues. The germline V gene encodes CDR1 MNHEY and CDR2 SVGAGI. CDR3 nucleotides: TGTGCCAGCAGCCAACTGCCCCCGGTCTCCTACGAGCAGTACTTC. Translating gives CASSQLPPVSYEQYF.

This clone was seen only once. V gene TRBV2 combines with J gene TRBJ2-1; 9 bases map to TRBD2. V was pared by 4 bases and J by 0 bases, with 4 bases of the junction left unmatched. Germline V gene lookup returns CDR1 SNHLY and CDR2 FYNNEI. This CDR3 contains 16 residues. The CDR3: CASSASGTLSYNEQFF. The CDR3 coding sequence is TGTGCCAGCAGTGCTAGCGGGACCCTCTCCTACAATGAGCAGTTCTTC.

The chain has TRBV5-1 and TRBJ2-3; perhaps TRBD2 as D (6 bases). Germline V lookup: CDR1 SGHRS, CDR2 YFSETQ. Trimming stripped 6 bases from V and 5 bases from J, with 22 bases between. The CDR3 has 16 residues. Here the CDR3 reads CASTRLNGGPGDTQYF. The CDR3 coding sequence is TGCGCCAGCACTCGACTTAACGGGGGTCCCGGAGATACGCAGTATTTT. The variable domain in full, completed from reference TRBV5-1 and TRBJ2-3, reads KAGVTQTPRYLIKTRGQQVTLSCSPISGHRSVSWYQQTPGQGLQFLFEYFSETQRNKGNFPGRFSGRQFSNSRSEMNVSTLELGDSALYLCASTRLNGGPGDTQYFGPGTRLTVL.

The V call is TRBV6-1, the J call TRBJ2-7; TRBD2 matches 9 bases. This CDR3 spans 16 amino acids. V shed 4 bases and J 2 bases; nucleotides not matched to a gene: 9. Germline V gene data show CDR1 as MNHNS and CDR2 as SASEGT. This CDR3 reads CASSVILAGRTYEQYF. DNA of the CDR3: TGTGCCAGCAGTGTGATACTAGCGGGCAGAACCTACGAGCAGTACTTC.

This chain connects TRBV10-3 to TRBJ2-3; D possibly corresponds to TRBD2 (7 bases). V gave up 0 bases and J gave up 6 bases, with 13 bases separating them. CDR3 length: 15 amino acids. The germline V gene encodes CDR1 ENHRY and CDR2 SYGVKD. CDR3 DNA: TGTGCCATCAGTGAGTCCGACGGGGGGCTGGATACGCAGTATTTT. This translates into CAISESDGGLDTQYF.

V usage is TRBV30 and J usage is TRBJ2-5; D possibly corresponds to TRBD2 (6 bases). The CDR3 runs 13 residues. Germline assignment: CDR1 GTSNPN and CDR2 SVGIG (reference sequence). V lost 3 bases and J lost 5, with 13 bases in between. For the CDR3, the DNA is TGTGCCTGGAGCCCCCGTCGGGGGGAGACCCAGTACTTC. Translation gives CAWSPRRGETQYF.

Remarks on this clone: One junction end disagrees with the germline gene, perhaps due to a read error. The J gene is TRBJ2-1, the V gene TRBV18, with 9 bases identical to TRBD2. CDR3 length: 13 residues. Germline V gene data show CDR1 as KGHSH and CDR2 as LQKENI. The CDR3 region has the DNA TGTGCCAGCTCACCGTTATTAGCGGGAGAGTTGCTCTTC. Its translation is CASSPLLAGELLF.

The chain couples TRBV5-6 to TRBJ2-3; TRBD2 aligns across 10 bases. This CDR3 has 16 amino acids. CDR1 and CDR2 (germline): SGHDT, YYEEEE. With 2 bases clipped from V and 1 base from J, the junction kept 4 bases outside the gene matches. CDR3 sequence: CASSFSGTSGTDTQYF. The CDR3 DNA reads TGTGCCAGCAGCTTTTCCGGGACTAGCGGCACAGATACGCAGTATTTT.

The V and J genes are TRBV6-5 and TRBJ2-7; D call uncertain. There are 15 residues in the CDR3. Trimming removed 0 bases at V and 0 bases at J, with 9 bases between. CDR1 is MNHEY, CDR2 SVGAGI, per germline. The CDR3 coding sequence is TGTGCCAGCAGTTACTCACCGGAGATCTCCTACGAGCAGTACTTC. Amino acid sequence: CASSYSPEISYEQYF.

This clone was recorded once. The V gene is TRBV19, the J gene TRBJ2-7, with 8 bases that match TRBD2. Germline CDR1 is LNHDA and CDR2 is SQIVND (reference sequence). The CDR3 is made up of 14 amino acids. Germline trimming cut 3 bases from V and 3 bases from J; bases unmatched to any gene: 4. CDR3 sequence reads: CASSILAGGYEQYF. The CDR3 DNA is TGTGCCAGTAGTATTCTGGCGGGGGGCTACGAGCAGTACTTC.

V gene TRBV30 combines with J gene TRBJ2-1; maybe TRBD2 (5 bases). This CDR3 comprises 18 residues. Germline lookup yields CDR1 GTSNPN and CDR2 SVGIG (reference sequence). V was trimmed by 0 bases and J by 0 bases, leaving 18 bases between them. The CDR3 reads CAWSVNSWRASSYNEQFF. The DNA of the CDR3 is TGTGCCTGGAGTGTAAATTCTTGGCGGGCCAGCTCCTACAATGAGCAGTTCTTC.

The chain links TRBV2 to TRBJ2-3; no clear D. Germline V gene sequence: CDR1 SNHLY, CDR2 FYNNEI. V lost 3 bases, J lost 4 bases, and 5 bases lay in between. CDR3 size: 12 residues. CDR3 in DNA: TGTGCCAGCAGTGAGGGCGCAGATACGCAGTATTTT. This gives the protein CASSEGADTQYF.